This T cell receptor beta chain comes out of a study of T cells after yellow fever vaccination (dated by TCRdb to between 2017 and 2020). Looking at the study overall: The SMART-Seq v4 Ultra Low Input RNA kit was used to prepare libraries from fractions with low cell numbers. Blood samples were taken at several timepoints before and after primary and secondary immunization, and bulk PBMC replicates and cell subsets were isolated. Two healthy male donors made up the cohort, one aged 18 to 30 years and the other aged 30 to 40 years. Bulk TCR alpha and beta repertoires were sequenced longitudinally to track T-cell clones before and after primary and booster YFV17D yellow fever vaccination.

This sample's treatment or condition label indicates: live attenuated yellow fever vaccine strain. PBMCs were isolated from peripheral blood using a standard Ficoll-Paque protocol. Dynabeads CD4 and CD8 positive selection kits were used to isolate the CD4 and CD8 T-cell fractions. TriZol was used to extract RNA from bulk PBMCs, CD4 and CD8 fractions, and dextramer-positive and dextramer-negative fractions. The CDR3 has 15 amino acids, counting the end cysteine and phenylalanine. Of the read, only the CDR3 DNA is kept; its 45 bases are in frame from base 1. The germline V gene encodes CDR1 MDHEN and CDR2 SYDVKM. V is reduced by 1 base and J by 5 bases, leaving a spacing of 14 bases between them. This clonotype was seen at least ten times. This receptor's antigen is unknown. No quality values exist for individual bases; no much larger clone is one base distant. The study at large found these results: A small fraction of clonotypes appeared in both the CD4 and CD8 compartments, likely as a result of convergent recombination. The study included only a couple of donors, which limits how far the findings can be generalized. Most clones expanded after primary vaccination were re-detected after the booster (about 95% of CD4 and about 88% of CD8), suggesting broad memory maintenance. Compared with the primary T-cell response, the secondary T-cell response was faster but weaker, reaching its peak on day 5 rather than on day 15. FACS-sorted repertoires could contain abundant contaminating clonotypes from the bulk population, so computational filtering was required.

TCR cDNA was synthesized by 5'RACE template switching, which introduced a universal primer site and unique molecular identifiers. Priming for cDNA synthesis came from both the TCR alpha and TCR beta constant segments. Two PCR steps were used to amplify libraries, with sample barcodes and sequencing adapters being added in the second step. Sequencing of libraries was done on Illumina HiSeq 2500 (2x100 bp) or NovaSeq (2x150 bp). Concerning the study's data processing: Demultiplexing of reads and collapsing into UMI consensus sequences were performed with MIGEC, and V(D)J alignment was carried out with MiXCR. Vaccine-responding clonotypes were defined with edgeR using replicate PBMC samples, requiring FDR below 0.01 and a log2 fold change above 5 up to day 15. Each bulk clonotype was labeled CD4 or CD8 based on which sequenced repertoire, CD4 or CD8, contained the clonotype at higher abundance. TCRdb reworked the public reads: Q25 trimming with fastp, MiXCR clone assembly, productive beta chains retained. Entries are consolidated by CDR3 protein sequence, retaining the most common genes and DNA. V and J calls and clone size were set by TCRdb, not the authors. The sample table contains about 120,000 distinct CDR3 sequences; only one count was recorded for roughly 7.9% of them. The ten biggest clones cover 2.5% to 3.5% of the sample.

Sequenced material: CD4+ T cells sorted from PBMCs, taken around 45 days after the first yellow fever vaccination. This TCR was recovered from a young man who received the YFV17D yellow fever vaccine. The sequence is built from TRBV28 and TRBJ2-5; a confident D gene designation cannot be given. The CDR3 protein: CASSLYGPLGETQYF. The nucleotide sequence is given as TGTGCCAGCAGTTTATACGGCCCCCTGGGGGAGACCCAGTACTTC.